Listed here are 24 T cell receptor beta chains from one sample, sequenced in a study of cytomegalovirus exposure and HLA in healthy donors. The PCR contained 60 Vbeta and 13 Jbeta primers. The method was immunoSEQ multiplex PCR; TCRdb's version includes in-frame clones alone and lacks a portion of them. The table lists 80,000 to 100,000 clones, roughly two thirds of them singletons. The specimen sequenced was PBMCs. The receptors were sampled from a man in his forties in good health and CMV-seronegative.

The gene calls are TRBV19 and TRBJ2-3; no definite D call. Germline values: CDR1 LNHDA, CDR2 SQIVND (reference sequence). Trimming removed 3 bases at V and 0 bases at J, with 13 bases between. The CDR3 runs 16 residues. The CDR3 DNA sequence: TGTGCCAGTAGTATCTCGACTCCCTTTAGCACAGATACGCAGTATTTT. Protein product: CASSISTPFSTDTQYF. Looking up the rest from reference TRBV19 and TRBJ2-3 gives the full variable domain: DGGITQSPKYLFRKEGQNVTLSCEQNLNHDAMYWYRQDPGQGLRLIYYSQIVNDFQKGDIAEGYSVSREKKESFPLTVTSAQKNPTAFYLCASSISTPFSTDTQYFGPGTRLTVL.

The chain uses TRBV7-9 and TRBJ1-1; no clear D gene. The germline CDR1 and CDR2 sequences are SEHNR and FQNEAQ (reference sequence). The CDR3 runs to 14 residues. V was clipped by 1 base and J by 0 bases, with 6 bases between them. The CDR3 region is CASSLGVMNTEAFF. CDR3 nucleotides: TGTGCCAGCAGCTTAGGAGTCATGAACACTGAAGCTTTCTTT.

V and J are TRBV6-1 and TRBJ1-5, with D perhaps matching TRBD1 (6 bases). Looked up from germline, CDR1 is MNHNS and CDR2 is SASEGT. The CDR3 totals 15 residues. V lost 4 bases, J lost 4 bases, and 14 bases lay in between. The CDR3 protein is CASSGLTGGNQPQHF. The CDR3 bases are TGTGCCAGCAGTGGACTGACAGGTGGGAATCAGCCCCAGCATTTT.

The chain links TRBV6-1 to TRBJ2-4, with D maybe TRBD1 (5 bases). The germline V gene encodes CDR1 MNHNS and CDR2 SASEGT. Trimming cost V 3 bases and J 2 bases, with 20 bases left between them. CDR3 size: 18 residues. The CDR3: CASSDPRVGRITKNIQYF. CDR3 sequence (DNA): TGTGCCAGCAGTGACCCCAGGGTTGGAAGGATTACCAAAAACATTCAGTACTTC.

This clone was seen only once. This chain links TRBV7-9 with TRBJ1-4; TRBD1 agrees at 8 bases. V gave up 1 base and J gave up 5 bases; unmatched junction bases: 6. From germline, CDR1 is SEHNR and CDR2 FQNEAQ (reference sequence). The CDR3 is 16 residues long. Here the CDR3 DNA reads TGTGCCAGCAGCTTAGGAGGGGCAGGGGGCAATGAAAAACTGTTTTTT. Encoded protein: CASSLGGAGGNEKLFF.

This chain connects TRBV7-6 to TRBJ2-2; D is perhaps TRBD2 (6 bases). Trimming pared 2 bases from V and 3 bases from J, leaving 13 bases between. The germline V gene has CDR1 SGHVS and CDR2 FNYEAQ. CDR3 length: 16 residues. The CDR3 nucleotides read TGTGCCAGCAGCTTAAAAACTAGCTCCCACACCGGGGAGCTGTTTTTT. Translated: CASSLKTSSHTGELFF.

The chain joins TRBV10-2 to TRBJ2-1; 14 bases line up with TRBD2. The germline CDR1 and CDR2 sequences are WSHSY and SAAADI. The ends lost 2 bases at V and 5 bases at J; junction bases unmatched: 11. The CDR3 sequence is 19 residues long. For the CDR3, the DNA is TGCGCCAGCAGTGAGGCCACCGGGACTAGCGGGGGTGCCGACAATGAGCAGTTCTTC. It yields the protein CASSEATGTSGGADNEQFF.

The rearrangement links TRBV5-1 to TRBJ2-2, with a possible D match to TRBD2 (7 bases). This CDR3 has 15 amino acids. V was clipped by 3 bases and J by 3 bases, with 12 bases between them. Germline CDR1 and CDR2: SGHRS and YFSETQ. The CDR3 reads CASSYGGLDTGELFF. For the CDR3, the DNA is TGCGCCAGCAGCTACGGGGGGCTGGACACCGGGGAGCTGTTTTTT. Filled out from reference TRBV5-1 and TRBJ2-2, the complete variable domain reads KAGVTQTPRYLIKTRGQQVTLSCSPISGHRSVSWYQQTPGQGLQFLFEYFSETQRNKGNFPGRFSGRQFSNSRSEMNVSTLELGDSALYLCASSYGGLDTGELFFGEGSRLTVL.

The rearrangement links TRBV19 to TRBJ2-1; the match to TRBD2 covers 8 bases. Per germline, CDR1 LNHDA and CDR2 SQIVND (reference sequence). The CDR3 length is 13 residues. Germline trimming cut 6 bases from V and 6 bases from J; bases unmatched to any gene: 4. CDR3 DNA sequence: TGTGCCAGTAGCCCCGGGGGGGGCAATGAGCAGTTCTTC. Translated: CASSPGGGNEQFF.

The chain has TRBV6-6 and TRBJ2-5, with D tentatively TRBD1 (5 bases). Germline CDR1 reads MNHNY; CDR2 reads SVGAGI (reference sequence). This CDR3 spans 14 amino acids. The V end was cut by 5 bases, the J end by 2 bases, with 12 bases between. This CDR3 reads CASSPGSLQETQYF. CDR3 bases: TGTGCCAGCAGTCCAGGGTCGTTACAAGAGACCCAGTACTTC.

The genes are TRBV28 and TRBJ1-4; tentative D call: TRBD1 (6 bases). The length of the CDR3 is 12 residues. Trimming removed 10 bases at V and 8 bases at J, with 14 bases between. Germline V gives CDR1 MDHEN, CDR2 SYDVKM. The CDR3 here is CATRRGAEKLFF. For the CDR3, the DNA is TGTGCCACCAGACGGGGGGCCGAAAAACTGTTTTTT.

This clone was observed a single time. The V and J genes are TRBV11-3 and TRBJ2-7; possibly TRBD1 for D (7 bases). The CDR3 loop spans 15 amino acids. The ends were cut back, 5 bases at V and 3 bases at J, with 17 bases in the middle. Germline V gene lookup returns CDR1 SGHNT and CDR2 YENEEA. CDR3 protein: CASSPGGTLLYEQYF. The CDR3 nucleotides are TGTGCCAGCAGCCCAGGGGGGACACTCCTCTACGAGCAGTACTTC.

The chain recombines TRBV7-9 with TRBJ2-1; TRBD1 aligns across 10 bases. The CDR3 loop spans 15 amino acids. Germline V gives CDR1 SEHNR, CDR2 FQNEAQ (reference sequence). V lost 6 bases to trimming and J lost 3 bases; unmatched junction nucleotides: 5. Written as DNA, the CDR3 is TGTGCCAGCAGTTTTTGGACAGGGGGCTACAATGAGCAGTTCTTC. Protein product: CASSFWTGGYNEQFF.

Details on this clone: Sequence at one end of the junction differs from germline and may be a read error. The rearrangement uses TRBV5-6 and TRBJ2-6; the D gene is possibly TRBD2 (5 bases). This CDR3 comprises 16 residues. Per the germline V gene, CDR1 is SGHDT and CDR2 is YYEEEE. The CDR3 coding sequence is TGTGCCAACAGCTTGGTCGGCGGGTCTGGGGCCAACGTCCTGACTTTC. This gives the protein CANSLVGGSGANVLTF. Together with reference TRBV5-6 and TRBJ2-6, the CDR3 gives the full variable domain: DAGVTQSPTHLIKTRGQQVTLRCSPKSGHDTVSWYQQALGQGPQFIFQYYEEEERQRGNFPDRFSGHQFPNYSSELNVNALLLGDSALYLCANSLVGGSGANVLTFGAGSRLTVL.

The chain employs TRBV6-1 and TRBJ1-4; 9 bases align to TRBD1. Per germline, CDR1 MNHNS and CDR2 SASEGT. The J segment lost 8 bases and the V segment lost 4 bases, leaving 8 bases of the junction unmatched. The CDR3 length is 15 residues. CDR3 DNA: TGTGCCAGCAGTGCCCCGGGACAGGGTTACGAAAAACTGTTTTTT. As protein: CASSAPGQGYEKLFF.

This chain joins TRBV4-2 and TRBJ2-7; 8 positions agree with TRBD2. The CDR3 has 16 residues. The germline CDR1 and CDR2 sequences are LGHNA and YNFKEQ. Trimming took 4 bases from V and 0 from J; bases not matched to a gene: 8. The CDR3 bases are TGTGCCAGCAGCCGGGAGGAGCGGGGGAGCTCCTACGAGCAGTACTTC. It is translated as CASSREERGSSYEQYF.

The rearrangement joins TRBV29-1 to TRBJ2-3, with TRBD1 matching 8 bases. V gave up 4 bases and J gave up 7 bases; unmatched junction bases: 4. The germline CDR1 and CDR2 sequences are SQVTM and ANQGSEA. The CDR3 loop spans 12 amino acids. The CDR3 sequence is CSVGQGIHTQYF. As DNA, the CDR3 is TGCAGCGTTGGACAGGGGATCCATACGCAGTATTTT.

The count of this clone is one. For the CDR3, the DNA is TGCGCCAGCAGCTCCACAGGGGACACTGAAGCTTTCTTT. Its protein is CASSSTGDTEAFF. The rearrangement links TRBV5-1 to TRBJ1-1, with 7 bases that match TRBD1. The germline CDR1 and CDR2 sequences are SGHRS and YFSETQ. The CDR3 extends over 13 amino acids. Trimming at V came to 3 bases and at J to 3 bases, leaving 2 bases not matched to a gene.

This clone turned up a few times. V and J are TRBV4-3 and TRBJ1-4; D not resolved. CDR1 and CDR2 (germline): LGHNA, YSLEER. The CDR3 runs 16 residues. The germline V and J ends were trimmed by 1 base and 0 bases, with 9 bases remaining between them. Here the CDR3 reads CASSQGPRTTNEKLFF. Here the CDR3 DNA reads TGCGCCAGCAGCCAAGGCCCCAGAACAACTAATGAAAAACTGTTTTTT.

The V and J genes are TRBV19 and TRBJ1-5; D gene ambiguous. The CDR3 length is 12 residues. CDR1 LNHDA and CDR2 SQIVND come from the germline V gene (reference sequence). The DNA for the CDR3 is TGTGACGGAGGGAGGGATCCTCAGCCCCAGCATTTT. This gives the protein CDGGRDPQPQHF.

This sequence joins TRBV18 and TRBJ2-7; 7 nucleotides match TRBD2. Germline CDR1 and CDR2: KGHSH and LQKENI. V was pared by 8 bases and J by 2 bases, with 3 bases of the junction left unmatched. CDR3 length equals 12 residues. The CDR3 sequence is CASREAAYEQYF. In nucleotides, the CDR3 is TGTGCCAGCCGGGAGGCCGCCTACGAGCAGTACTTC.

On this clone itself: The sample has other DNA sequences that encode this CDR3 too. The chain employs TRBV6-6 and TRBJ1-6; D unclear. There are 13 residues in the CDR3. The germline CDR1 and CDR2 sequences are MNHNY and SVGAGI (reference sequence). V lost 2 bases, J lost 8 bases, and 7 bases lay in between. Here the CDR3 reads CASSYGRYSPLHF. CDR3 DNA: TGTGCCAGCAGTTACGGCAGGTATTCACCCCTCCACTTT.

This clone was counted a few times. The chain links TRBV6-5 to TRBJ1-2; a weak D match, TRBD1 (6 bases). Trimming left V 7 bases short and J 4 bases short, with 13 bases between. The CDR3 runs 13 residues. Germline V gives CDR1 MNHEY, CDR2 SVGAGI. CDR3 nucleotides: TGTGCCAGCACCATTGGACAGTTCTATGGCTACACCTTC. Protein product: CASTIGQFYGYTF.

V and J are TRBV29-1 and TRBJ1-1, with 10 bases identical to TRBD1. J gave up 8 bases and V 7 bases, and 4 bases lay outside the gene matches. The CDR3 is 11 residues long. Germline values: CDR1 SQVTM, CDR2 ANQGSEA. The CDR3 nucleotides are TGCAGCGCTAGGGACAGGGGCGAAGCTTTCTTT. It codes for CSARDRGEAFF.